This T cell receptor beta chain was documented in a study of blood T cell repertoires in COVID-19. Overall study: Acute-phase and convalescent COVID-19 samples originated in the United States, Italy and Spain.

The CDR3 extends over 18 amino acids. Germline V CDR1 and CDR2: SGHVS, FQNEAQ. The V gene end was trimmed by 7 bases and the J gene end by 3 bases; junction bases not matched to a gene: 13. The protocol was immunoSEQ multiplex PCR, while the TCRdb copy is restricted to in-frame clones and leaves out a portion. The profile shows roughly 260,000 clones, more than 75% of them singletons. Participant reports of clinical history set cohort assignment. Either two negative PCRs, clearance, or symptom resolution qualified Cohort 3 donors as recovered. The material sequenced was PBMCs or T cells enriched from blood (not recorded which). The gene calls are TRBV7-8 and TRBJ2-7, with 15 bases identical to TRBD2. The sequence came from a woman aged 18-29 years who had recovered from COVID-19. In DNA, the CDR3 is TGTGCCAGCACCGCTCCGGGACTAGCGGGGGGCCGTCGCTACGAGCAGTACTTC. Translated, it gives CASTAPGLAGGRRYEQYF.